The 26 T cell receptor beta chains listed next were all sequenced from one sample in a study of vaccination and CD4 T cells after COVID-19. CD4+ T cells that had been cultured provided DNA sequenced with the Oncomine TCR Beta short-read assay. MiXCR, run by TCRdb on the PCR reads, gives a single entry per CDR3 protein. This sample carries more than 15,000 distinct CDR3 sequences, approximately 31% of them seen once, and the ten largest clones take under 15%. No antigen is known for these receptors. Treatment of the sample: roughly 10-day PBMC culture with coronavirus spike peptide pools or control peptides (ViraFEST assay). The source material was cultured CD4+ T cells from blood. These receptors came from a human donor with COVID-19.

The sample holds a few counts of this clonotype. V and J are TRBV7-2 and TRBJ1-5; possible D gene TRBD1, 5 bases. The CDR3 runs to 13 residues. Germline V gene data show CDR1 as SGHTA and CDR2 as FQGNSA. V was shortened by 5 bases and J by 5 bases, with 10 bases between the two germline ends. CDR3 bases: TGTGCCAGCAGCCGCGCGGGGGATCAGCCCCAGCATTTT. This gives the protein CASSRAGDQPQHF.

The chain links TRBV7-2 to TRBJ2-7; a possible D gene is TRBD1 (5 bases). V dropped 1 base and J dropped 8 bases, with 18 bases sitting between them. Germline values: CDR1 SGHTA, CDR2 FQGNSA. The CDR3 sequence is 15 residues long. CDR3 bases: TGTGCCAGCAGCTTAGGGGGCCCCCTTTTCGGAAAGCAGTACTTC. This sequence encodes CASSLGGPLFGKQYF. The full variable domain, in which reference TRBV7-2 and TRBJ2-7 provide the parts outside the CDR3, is GAGVSQSPSNKVTEKGKDVELRCDPISGHTALYWYRQSLGQGLEFLIYFQGNSAPDKSGLPSDRFSAERTGGSVSTLTIQRTQQEDSAVYLCASSLGGPLFGKQYFGPGTRLTVT.

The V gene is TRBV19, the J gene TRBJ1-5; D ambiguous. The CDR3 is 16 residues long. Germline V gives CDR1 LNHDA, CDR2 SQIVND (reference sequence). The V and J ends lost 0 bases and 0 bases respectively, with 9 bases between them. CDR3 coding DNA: TGTGCCAGTAGTATAGAGTCGGGGTATAGCAATCAGCCCCAGCATTTT. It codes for CASSIESGYSNQPQHF.

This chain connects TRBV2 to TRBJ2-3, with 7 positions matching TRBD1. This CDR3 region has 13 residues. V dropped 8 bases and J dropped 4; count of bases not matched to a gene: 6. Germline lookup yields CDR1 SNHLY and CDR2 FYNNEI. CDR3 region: CASERQGPDTQYF. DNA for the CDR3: TGTGCCAGCGAACGACAGGGTCCAGATACGCAGTATTTT.

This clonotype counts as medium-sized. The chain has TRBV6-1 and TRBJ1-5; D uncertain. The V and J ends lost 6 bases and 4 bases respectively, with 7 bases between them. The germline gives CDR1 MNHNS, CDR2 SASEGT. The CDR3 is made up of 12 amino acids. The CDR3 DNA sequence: TGTGCCAGCAGACTATGGAATCAGCCCCAGCATTTT. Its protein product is CASRLWNQPQHF.

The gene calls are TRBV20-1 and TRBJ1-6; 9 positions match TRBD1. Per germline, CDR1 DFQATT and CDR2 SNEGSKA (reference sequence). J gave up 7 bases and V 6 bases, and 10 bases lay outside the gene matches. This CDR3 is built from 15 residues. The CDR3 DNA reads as TGCAGTGCGGACCCGGGACAGGGCGACAATTCACCCCTCCACTTT. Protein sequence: CSADPGQGDNSPLHF.

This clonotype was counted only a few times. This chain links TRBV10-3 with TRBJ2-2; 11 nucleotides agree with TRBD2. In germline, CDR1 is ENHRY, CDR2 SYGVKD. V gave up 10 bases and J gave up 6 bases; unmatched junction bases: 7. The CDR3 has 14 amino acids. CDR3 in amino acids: CATVSSGGAGELFF. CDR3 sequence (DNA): TGTGCCACCGTTAGTAGCGGGGGGGCCGGGGAGCTGTTTTTT.

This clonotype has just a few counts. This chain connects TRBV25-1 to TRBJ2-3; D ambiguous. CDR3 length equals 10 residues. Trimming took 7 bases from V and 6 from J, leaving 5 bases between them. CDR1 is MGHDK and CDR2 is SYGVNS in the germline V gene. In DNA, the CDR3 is TGTGCCAGCATCGGGGATACGCAGTATTTT. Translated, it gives CASIGDTQYF. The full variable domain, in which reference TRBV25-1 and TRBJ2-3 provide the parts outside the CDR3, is EADIYQTPRYLVIGTGKKITLECSQTMGHDKMYWYQQDPGMELHLIHYSYGVNSTEKGDLSSESTVSRIRTEHFPLTLESARPSHTSQYLCASIGDTQYFGPGTRLTVL.

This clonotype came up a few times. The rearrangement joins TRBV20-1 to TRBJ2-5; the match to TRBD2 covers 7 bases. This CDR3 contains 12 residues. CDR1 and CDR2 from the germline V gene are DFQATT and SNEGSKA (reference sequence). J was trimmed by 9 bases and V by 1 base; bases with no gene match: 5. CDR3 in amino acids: CSARGPAGAQYF. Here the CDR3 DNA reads TGCAGTGCTAGAGGCCCCGCGGGGGCCCAGTACTTC.

The CDR3 spells CASSAYSGANVLTF. Written as DNA, the CDR3 is TGTGCCAGCAGCGCCTACTCTGGGGCCAACGTCCTGACTTTC. The rearrangement uses TRBV11-2 and TRBJ2-6; D remains unclear. This CDR3 comprises 14 residues. Germline V CDR1 and CDR2: SGHAT, FQNNGV. V shed 5 bases and J shed 0 bases, with 5 bases lying between them.

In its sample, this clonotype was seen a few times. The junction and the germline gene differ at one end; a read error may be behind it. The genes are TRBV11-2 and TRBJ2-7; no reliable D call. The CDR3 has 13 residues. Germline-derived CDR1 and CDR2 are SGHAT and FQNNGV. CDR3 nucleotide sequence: TGTGCCAGCAGCTTAGTCTCCGCACATTTCGTCCACTTC. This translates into CASSLVSAHFVHF.

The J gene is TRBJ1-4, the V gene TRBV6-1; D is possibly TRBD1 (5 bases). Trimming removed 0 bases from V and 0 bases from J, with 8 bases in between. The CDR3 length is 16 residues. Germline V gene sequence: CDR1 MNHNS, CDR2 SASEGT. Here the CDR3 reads CASSEAGLTTNEKLFF. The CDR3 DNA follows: TGTGCCAGCAGTGAAGCGGGACTCACAACTAATGAAAAACTGTTTTTT.

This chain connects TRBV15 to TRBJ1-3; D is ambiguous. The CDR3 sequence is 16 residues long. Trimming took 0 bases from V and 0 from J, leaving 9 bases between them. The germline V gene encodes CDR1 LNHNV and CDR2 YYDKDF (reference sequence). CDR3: CATSRDVGPSGNTIYF. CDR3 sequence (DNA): TGTGCCACCAGCAGAGATGTAGGACCCTCTGGAAACACCATATATTTT.

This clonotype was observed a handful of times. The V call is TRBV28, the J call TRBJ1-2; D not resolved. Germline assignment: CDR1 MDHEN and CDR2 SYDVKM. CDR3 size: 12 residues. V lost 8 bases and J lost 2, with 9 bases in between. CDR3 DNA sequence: TGTGCCAGCTCCGGCAGCAACTATGGCTACACCTTC. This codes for CASSGSNYGYTF.

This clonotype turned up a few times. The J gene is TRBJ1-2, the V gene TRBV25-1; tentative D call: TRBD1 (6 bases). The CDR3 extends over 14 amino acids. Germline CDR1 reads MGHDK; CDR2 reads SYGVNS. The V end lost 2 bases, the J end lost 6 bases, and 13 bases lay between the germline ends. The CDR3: CASSEGRQGHGYTF. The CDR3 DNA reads TGTGCCAGCAGTGAAGGGAGGCAGGGGCATGGCTACACCTTC.

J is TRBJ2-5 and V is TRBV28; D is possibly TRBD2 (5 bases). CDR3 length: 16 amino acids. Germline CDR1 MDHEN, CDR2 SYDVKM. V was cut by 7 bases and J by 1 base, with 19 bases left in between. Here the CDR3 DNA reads TGTGCCAGCAACTCTATGGGCTCCCGGGGCCAAGAGACCCAGTACTTC. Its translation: CASNSMGSRGQETQYF.

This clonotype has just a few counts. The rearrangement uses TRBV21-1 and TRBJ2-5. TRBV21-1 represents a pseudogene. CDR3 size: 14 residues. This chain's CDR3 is CASSNQITQETQYF. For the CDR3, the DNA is TGTGCCAGCAGCAACCAAATTACACAAGAGACCCAGTACTTC.

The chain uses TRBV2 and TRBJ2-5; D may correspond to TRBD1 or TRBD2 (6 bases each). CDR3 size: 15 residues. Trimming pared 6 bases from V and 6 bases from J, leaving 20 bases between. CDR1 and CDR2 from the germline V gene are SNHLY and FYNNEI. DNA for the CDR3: TGTGCCAGCAGCGCGACCCGTGGGGGGCCGCAGACCCAGTACTTC. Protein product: CASSATRGGPQTQYF.

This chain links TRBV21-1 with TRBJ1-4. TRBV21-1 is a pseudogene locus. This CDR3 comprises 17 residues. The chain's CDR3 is CASSKAWYEAESEKLFF. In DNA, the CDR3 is TGTGCCAGCAGCAAAGCCTGGTATGAGGCAGAATCAGAAAAACTGTTTTTT.

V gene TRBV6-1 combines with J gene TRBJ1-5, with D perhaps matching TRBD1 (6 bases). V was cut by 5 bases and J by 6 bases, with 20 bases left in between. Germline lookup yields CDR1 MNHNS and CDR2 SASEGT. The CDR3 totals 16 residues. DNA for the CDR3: TGTGCCAGCAGTCCGAACGGGGGGGGGCCGGGTCAGCCCCAGCATTTT. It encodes CASSPNGGGPGQPQHF.

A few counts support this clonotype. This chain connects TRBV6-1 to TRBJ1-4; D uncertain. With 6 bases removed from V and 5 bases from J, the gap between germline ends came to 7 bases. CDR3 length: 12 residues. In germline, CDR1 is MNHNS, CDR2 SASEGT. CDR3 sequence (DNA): TGTGCCAGCAGCACAGAGAATGAAAAACTGTTTTTT. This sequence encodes CASSTENEKLFF.

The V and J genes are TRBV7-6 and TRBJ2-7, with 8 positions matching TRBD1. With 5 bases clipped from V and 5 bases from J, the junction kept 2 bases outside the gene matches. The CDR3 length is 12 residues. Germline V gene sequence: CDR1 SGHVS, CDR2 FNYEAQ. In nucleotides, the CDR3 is TGTGCCAGCAGCCTGGACAGGGACGAGCAGTACTTC. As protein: CASSLDRDEQYF.

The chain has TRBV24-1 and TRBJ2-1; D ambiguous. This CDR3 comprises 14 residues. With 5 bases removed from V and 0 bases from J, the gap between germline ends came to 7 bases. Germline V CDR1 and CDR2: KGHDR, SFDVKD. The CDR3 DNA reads TGTGCCACCAGTGCCGGGTCCTCCTACAATGAGCAGTTCTTC. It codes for CATSAGSSYNEQFF.

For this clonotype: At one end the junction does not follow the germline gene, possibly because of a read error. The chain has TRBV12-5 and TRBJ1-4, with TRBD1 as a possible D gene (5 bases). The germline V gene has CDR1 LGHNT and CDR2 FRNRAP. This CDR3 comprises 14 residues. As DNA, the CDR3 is TGTGCTAGTGGTTTGGGGACAACAAATGAAAAACTGTTTTTT. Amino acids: CASGLGTTNEKLFF.

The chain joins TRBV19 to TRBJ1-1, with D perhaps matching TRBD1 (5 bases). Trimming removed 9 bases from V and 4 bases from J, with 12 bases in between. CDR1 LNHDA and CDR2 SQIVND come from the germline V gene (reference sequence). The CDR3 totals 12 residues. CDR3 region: CASEAGGTEAFF. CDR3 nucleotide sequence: TGTGCCAGCGAGGCGGGGGGCACTGAAGCTTTCTTT.

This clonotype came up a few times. CDR3 sequence (DNA): TGTGCCAGCAACCCCCGGGGCACGGGGTCAAGGGAGCAGTACTTC. This translates into CASNPRGTGSREQYF. V and J are TRBV7-2 and TRBJ2-7, with D tentatively TRBD1 or TRBD2 (5 bases each). CDR1 is SGHTA, CDR2 FQGNSA, per germline. Trimming took 7 bases from V and 7 from J, leaving 23 bases between them. The length of the CDR3 is 15 residues.